Listed here is a single TCR beta chain. A J-beta primer mix and a sample-barcoded 5' primer were used in a second PCR of roughly 7 to 12 cycles. From the 5' RACE reads, TCRdb called clonotypes with MiXCR, one entry per CDR3 protein. The sample shows hundreds of thousands of distinct CDR3 sequences, 25% of them seen only once. Germline CDR1 and CDR2: SGHDN and FVKESK. The CDR3 has 15 amino acids. These data belong to a study of blood T cells in healthy people across ages. The sample was also linked to a second study, of T cells of mothers and their children.

This TCR was recovered from a boy younger than 18 in good health. The sample consisted of blood. The chain links TRBV14 to TRBJ2-7, with D possibly being TRBD1 (5 bases). The DNA end is a closer match to TRBJ1-2, so the J assignment may be wrong. The CDR3 bases are TGTGCCAGCAGTCCTTCCCAAGGCAGGGAGGATGGCTACACCTTC. It specifies CASSPSQGREDGYTF.